This T cell receptor beta chain emerged from a study of blood T cell repertoires in COVID-19. There are 13 residues in the CDR3. Germline lookup yields CDR1 KGHSH and CDR2 LQKENI. The V gene lost 5 bases and the J gene lost 3 bases, with 8 bases spanning the gap. Original analysis: Reference gene primer amplification gave nucleated cell count estimates. TCRdb's table, derived via immunoSEQ multiplex PCR, lists solely in-frame clones and lacks some. V and J calls and clone size are given by that table; D and trimming were obtained from the DNA. The table includes around 420,000 clones, 88% detected once. The age range of participants was about 18 to 100 years, with residence in about 25 US areas. Each participant's cohort was designated according to participant-reported clinical history.

The chain uses TRBV18 and TRBJ1-5; D unclear. This sequence was found in a woman aged 40 to 50 with acute COVID-19. The sequencing sample was made of PBMCs or T cells enriched from blood (not recorded which). CDR3: CASSEGINQPQHF. The CDR3 coding sequence is TGTGCCAGCTCAGAGGGAATCAATCAGCCCCAGCATTTT.